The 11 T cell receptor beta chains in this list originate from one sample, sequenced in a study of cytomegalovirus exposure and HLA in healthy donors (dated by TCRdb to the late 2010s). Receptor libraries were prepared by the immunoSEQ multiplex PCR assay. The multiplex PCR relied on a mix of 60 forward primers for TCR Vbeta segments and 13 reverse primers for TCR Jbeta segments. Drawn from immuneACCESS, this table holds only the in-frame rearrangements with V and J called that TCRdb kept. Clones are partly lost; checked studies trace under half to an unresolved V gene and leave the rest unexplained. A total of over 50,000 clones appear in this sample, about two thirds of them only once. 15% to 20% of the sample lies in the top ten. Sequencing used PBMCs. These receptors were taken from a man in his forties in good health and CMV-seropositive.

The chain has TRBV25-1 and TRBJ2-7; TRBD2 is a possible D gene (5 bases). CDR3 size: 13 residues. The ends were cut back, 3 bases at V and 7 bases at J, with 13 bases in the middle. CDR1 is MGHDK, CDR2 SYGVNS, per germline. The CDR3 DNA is TGTGCCAGCAGTGAGACCGGTCGCGGGGAGCAGTACTTC. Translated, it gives CASSETGRGEQYF.

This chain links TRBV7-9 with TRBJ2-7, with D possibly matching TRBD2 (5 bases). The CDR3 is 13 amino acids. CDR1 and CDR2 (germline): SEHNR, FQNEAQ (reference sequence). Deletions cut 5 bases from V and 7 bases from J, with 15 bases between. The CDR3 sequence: CASSPPGKREQYF. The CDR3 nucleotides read TGTGCCAGCAGCCCCCCCGGGAAGAGAGAGCAGTACTTC.

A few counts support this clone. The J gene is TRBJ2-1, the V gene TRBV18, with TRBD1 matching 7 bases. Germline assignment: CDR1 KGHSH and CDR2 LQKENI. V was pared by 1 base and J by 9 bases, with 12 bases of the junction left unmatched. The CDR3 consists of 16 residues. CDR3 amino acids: CASSPQGARAPGEQFF. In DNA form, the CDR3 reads TGTGCCAGCTCACCACAGGGGGCCAGGGCCCCGGGTGAGCAGTTCTTC.

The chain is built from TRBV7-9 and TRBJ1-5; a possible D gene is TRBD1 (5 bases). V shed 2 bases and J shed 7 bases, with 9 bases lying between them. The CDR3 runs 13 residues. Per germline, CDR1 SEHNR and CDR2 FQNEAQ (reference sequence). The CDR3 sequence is CASSLQGEQPQHF. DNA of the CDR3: TGTGCCAGCAGCTTACAGGGTGAACAGCCCCAGCATTTT. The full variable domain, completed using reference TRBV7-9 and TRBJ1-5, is DTGVSQNPRHKITKRGQNVTFRCDPISEHNRLYWYRQTLGQGPEFLTYFQNEAQLEKSRLLSDRFSAERPKGSFSTLEIQRTEQGDSAMYLCASSLQGEQPQHFGDGTRLSIL.

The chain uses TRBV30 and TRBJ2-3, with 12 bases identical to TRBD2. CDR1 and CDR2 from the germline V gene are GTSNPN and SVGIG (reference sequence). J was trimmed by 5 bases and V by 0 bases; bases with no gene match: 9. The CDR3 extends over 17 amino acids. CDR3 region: CAWSVMPSGRVGDTQYF. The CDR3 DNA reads TGTGCCTGGAGTGTTATGCCTAGCGGGAGGGTTGGAGATACGCAGTATTTT.

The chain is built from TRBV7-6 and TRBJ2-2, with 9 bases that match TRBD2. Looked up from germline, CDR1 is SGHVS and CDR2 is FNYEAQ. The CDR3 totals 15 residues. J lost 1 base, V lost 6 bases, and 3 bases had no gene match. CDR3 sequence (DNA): TGTGCCAGCAGGCTACTAGCGGGGAACACCGGGGAGCTGTTTTTT. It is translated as CASRLLAGNTGELFF.

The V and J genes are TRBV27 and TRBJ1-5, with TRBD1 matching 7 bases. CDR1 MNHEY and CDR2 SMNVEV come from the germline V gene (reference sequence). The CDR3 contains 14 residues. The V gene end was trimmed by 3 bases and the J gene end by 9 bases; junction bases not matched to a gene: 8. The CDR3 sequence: CASSLTGLGWPQHF. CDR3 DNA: TGTGCCAGCAGTTTGACAGGGTTAGGGTGGCCCCAGCATTTT.

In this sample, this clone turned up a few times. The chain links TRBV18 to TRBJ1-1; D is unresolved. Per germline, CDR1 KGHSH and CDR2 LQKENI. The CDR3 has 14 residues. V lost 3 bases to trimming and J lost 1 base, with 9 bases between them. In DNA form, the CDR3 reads TGTGCCAGCTCACCTCAGGAATCGAACACTGAAGCTTTCTTT. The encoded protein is CASSPQESNTEAFF.

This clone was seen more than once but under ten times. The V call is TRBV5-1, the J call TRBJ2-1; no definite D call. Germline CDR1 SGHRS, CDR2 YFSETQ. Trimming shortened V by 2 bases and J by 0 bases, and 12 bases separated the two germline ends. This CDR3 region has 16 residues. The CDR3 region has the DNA TGCGCCAGCAGCTTCCTTCAGGCGAGCTCCTACAATGAGCAGTTCTTC. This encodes CASSFLQASSYNEQFF. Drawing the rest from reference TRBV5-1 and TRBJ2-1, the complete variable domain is KAGVTQTPRYLIKTRGQQVTLSCSPISGHRSVSWYQQTPGQGLQFLFEYFSETQRNKGNFPGRFSGRQFSNSRSEMNVSTLELGDSALYLCASSFLQASSYNEQFFGPGTRLTVL.

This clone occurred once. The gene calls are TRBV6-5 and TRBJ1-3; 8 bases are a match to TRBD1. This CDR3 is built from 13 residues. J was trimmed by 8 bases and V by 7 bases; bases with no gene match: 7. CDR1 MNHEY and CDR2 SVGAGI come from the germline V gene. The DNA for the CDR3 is TGTGCCAGCACAGTTACAGGGGGGGACACCATATATTTT. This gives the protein CASTVTGGDTIYF.

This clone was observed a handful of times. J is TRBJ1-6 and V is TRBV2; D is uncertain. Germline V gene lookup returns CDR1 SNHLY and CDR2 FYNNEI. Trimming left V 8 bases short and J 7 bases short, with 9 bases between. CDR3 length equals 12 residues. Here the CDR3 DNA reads TGTGCCAGCGTCGGAGCCAATTCACCCCTCCACTTT. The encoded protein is CASVGANSPLHF.